The 7 T cell receptor beta chains below all came from one sample that was sequenced in a study of T cell changes during pregnancy in multiple sclerosis. The assay was immunoSEQ multiplex PCR, and TCRdb's table has in-frame clones only and misses some. Of 58,000 or so clones listed, roughly nine tenths were seen once; the top ten hold 2% to 2.5%. The starting material was peripheral blood, obtained in the first trimester of pregnancy. Every receptor here comes from a female donor in good health, enrolled as a control in a pregnancy study.

V is TRBV1 and J is TRBJ1-2. TRBV1 is a pseudogene segment. This CDR3 has 14 amino acids. This CDR3 reads CTSSPRGANYGYTF. CDR3 nucleotide sequence: TGCACCAGCAGTCCCCGGGGGGCTAACTATGGCTACACCTTC.

The CDR3 is CASSVEQDEQFF. DNA for the CDR3: TGTGCCAGCAGCGTAGAGCAGGATGAGCAGTTCTTC. J is TRBJ2-1 and V is TRBV9; no firm D call. The length of the CDR3 is 12 residues. The germline V gene has CDR1 SGDLS and CDR2 YYNGEE. V was trimmed by 0 bases and J by 8 bases, leaving 6 bases between them.

The CDR3 DNA follows: TGTGCCTGGATGGGACAGTCGAATGAAAAACTGTTTTTT. The encoded protein is CAWMGQSNEKLFF. This rearrangement joins TRBV30 to TRBJ1-4; 7 bases align to TRBD1. The germline CDR1 and CDR2 sequences are GTSNPN and SVGIG (reference sequence). Trimming removed 4 bases from V and 5 bases from J; junction bases left unmatched: 4. The CDR3 runs 13 residues.

V usage is TRBV6-6 and J usage is TRBJ1-2, with a weak D call TRBD1 (6 bases). The V end lost 2 bases, the J end lost 0 bases, and 10 bases lay between the germline ends. Germline assignment: CDR1 MNHNY and CDR2 SVGAGI (reference sequence). CDR3 length: 15 amino acids. The CDR3 loop reads CASSYPDSSNYGYTF. The CDR3 DNA follows: TGTGCCAGCAGTTACCCGGACAGTTCTAACTATGGCTACACCTTC.

Here the CDR3 reads CASGGATEQFF. The CDR3 coding sequence is TGTGCCAGCGGGGGGGCCACTGAGCAGTTCTTC. The J gene is TRBJ2-1, the V gene TRBV9; D possibly corresponds to TRBD2 (7 bases). The V end was cut by 7 bases, the J end by 9 bases, with 11 bases between. Per germline, CDR1 SGDLS and CDR2 YYNGEE. The CDR3 runs 11 residues.

The CDR3 region is CASSVASGTPYNEQFF. The CDR3 DNA follows: TGTGCCAGCAGCGTAGCTAGTGGGACTCCTTACAATGAGCAGTTCTTC. The chain carries TRBV9 and TRBJ2-1; D is possibly TRBD2 (6 bases). CDR1 SGDLS and CDR2 YYNGEE come from the germline V gene. This CDR3 comprises 16 residues. Deletions cut 0 bases from V and 4 bases from J, with 14 bases between.

The V and J genes are TRBV19 and TRBJ2-2; possibly TRBD2 for D (5 bases). Between the trimmed V and J ends, which lost 10 bases and 5 bases, there was a span of 17 bases. The germline gives CDR1 LNHDA, CDR2 SQIVND (reference sequence). This CDR3 contains 14 residues. CDR3 DNA sequence: TGTGCCACAATTAAAGGACTTCTGACCGGGGAGCTGTTTTTT. This translates into CATIKGLLTGELFF.